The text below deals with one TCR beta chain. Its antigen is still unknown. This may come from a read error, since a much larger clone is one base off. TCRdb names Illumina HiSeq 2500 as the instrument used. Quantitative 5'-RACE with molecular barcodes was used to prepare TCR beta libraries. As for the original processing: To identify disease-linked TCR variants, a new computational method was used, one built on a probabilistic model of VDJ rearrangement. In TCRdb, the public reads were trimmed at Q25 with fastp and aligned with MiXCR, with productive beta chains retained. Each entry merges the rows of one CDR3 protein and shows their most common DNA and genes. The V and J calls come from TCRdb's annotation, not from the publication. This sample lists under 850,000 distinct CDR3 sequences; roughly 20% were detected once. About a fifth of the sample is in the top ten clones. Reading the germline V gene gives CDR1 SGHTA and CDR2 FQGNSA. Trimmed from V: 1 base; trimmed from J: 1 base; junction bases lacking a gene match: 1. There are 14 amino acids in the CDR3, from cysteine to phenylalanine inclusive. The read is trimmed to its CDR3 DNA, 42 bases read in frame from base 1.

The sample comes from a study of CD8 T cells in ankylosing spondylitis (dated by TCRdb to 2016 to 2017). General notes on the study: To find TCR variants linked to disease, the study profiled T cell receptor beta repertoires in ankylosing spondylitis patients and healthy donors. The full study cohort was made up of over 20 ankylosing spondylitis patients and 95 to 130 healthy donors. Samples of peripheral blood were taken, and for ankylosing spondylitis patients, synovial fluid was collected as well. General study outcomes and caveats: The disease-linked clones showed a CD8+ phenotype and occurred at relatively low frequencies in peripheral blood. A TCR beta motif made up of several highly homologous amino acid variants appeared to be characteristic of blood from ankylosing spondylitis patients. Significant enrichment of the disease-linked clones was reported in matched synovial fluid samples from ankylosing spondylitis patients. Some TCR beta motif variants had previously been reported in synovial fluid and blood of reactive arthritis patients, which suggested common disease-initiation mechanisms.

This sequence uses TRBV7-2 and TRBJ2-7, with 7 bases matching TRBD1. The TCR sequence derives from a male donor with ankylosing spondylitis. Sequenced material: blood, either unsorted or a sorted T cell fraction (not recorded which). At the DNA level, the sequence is TGTGCCAGCAGCTTAGGGGGACAGTCCTACGAGCAGTACTTC. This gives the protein CASSLGGQSYEQYF.